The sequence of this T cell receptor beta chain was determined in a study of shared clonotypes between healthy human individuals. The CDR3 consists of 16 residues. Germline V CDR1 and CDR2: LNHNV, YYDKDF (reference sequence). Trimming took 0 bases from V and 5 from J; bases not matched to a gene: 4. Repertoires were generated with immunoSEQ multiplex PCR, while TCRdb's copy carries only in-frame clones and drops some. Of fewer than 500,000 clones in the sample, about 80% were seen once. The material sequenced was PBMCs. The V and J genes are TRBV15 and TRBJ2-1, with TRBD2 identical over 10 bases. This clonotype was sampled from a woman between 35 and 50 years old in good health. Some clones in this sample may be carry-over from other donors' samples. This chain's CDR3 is CATSRDVAGGHNEQFF. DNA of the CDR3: TGTGCCACCAGCAGAGACGTAGCGGGAGGTCACAATGAGCAGTTCTTC.